One and the same sample provided the 32 T cell receptor beta chains below, sequenced in a study of CD8+ T cells in alopecia areata. cDNA reverse transcribed from extracted RNA served as the sequencing template. Produced via immunoSEQ multiplex PCR; TCRdb's table is partial and in-frame only. The data show under 130,000 clones, with 55% seen just once and more than 8% held by the top ten. Sequencing was carried out using CD4+ T cells sorted from blood. These receptor sequences come from a human donor in good health.

The gene calls are TRBV7-6 and TRBJ2-5, with TRBD1 matching over 7 bases. The junction had 7 bases not matched to a gene; V was cut back by 2 bases and J by 1 base. The CDR3 has 16 residues. Looked up from germline, CDR1 is SGHVS and CDR2 is FNYEAQ. The CDR3 nucleotides read TGTGCCAGCAGCTTACGCCCGGGACAGACCCAAGAGACCCAGTACTTC. As protein: CASSLRPGQTQETQYF.

The V and J genes are TRBV29-1 and TRBJ2-6; unclear D gene. The CDR3 has 14 residues. The V and J ends lost 7 bases and 1 base respectively, with 11 bases between them. CDR1 and CDR2 from the germline V gene are SQVTM and ANQGSEA. This CDR3 is CSAPRVSGANVLTF. DNA of the CDR3: TGCAGCGCACCCCGCGTTTCTGGGGCCAACGTCCTGACTTTC. Full variable domain (rest looked up from reference TRBV29-1 and TRBJ2-6): SAVISQKPSRDICQRGTSLTIQCQVDSQVTMMFWYRQQPGQSLTLIATANQGSEATYESGFVIDKFPISRPNLTFSTLTVSNMSPEDSSIYLCSAPRVSGANVLTFGAGSRLTVL.

This clone has a handful of counts. The rearrangement joins TRBV30 to TRBJ2-1; 8 bases map to TRBD1. This CDR3 has 15 amino acids. Trimming took 0 bases from V and 2 from J; bases not matched to a gene: 3. Looked up from germline, CDR1 is GTSNPN and CDR2 is SVGIG (reference sequence). The CDR3 here is CAWSVDRGTYNEQFF. For the CDR3, the DNA is TGTGCCTGGAGTGTTGACAGGGGCACCTACAATGAGCAGTTCTTC.

V gene TRBV5-1 combines with J gene TRBJ2-5, with D unclear. CDR1 SGHRS and CDR2 YFSETQ come from the germline V gene. Trimming took off 4 bases at V and 2 bases at J, with 3 bases between the two ends. CDR3 length: 11 amino acids. The CDR3 DNA reads as TGCGCCAGCAGCAAGCAAGAGACCCAGTACTTC. Translation gives CASSKQETQYF.

The CDR3 is CASSRGQLAEKLFF. The DNA of the CDR3 is TGTGCCAGCAGCAGGGGACAGCTCGCTGAAAAACTGTTTTTT. The chain has TRBV27 and TRBJ1-4, with TRBD1 matching over 7 bases. The V and J ends lost 6 bases and 7 bases, in that order; junction bases with no gene match: 8. CDR3 size: 14 residues. Germline-derived CDR1 and CDR2 are MNHEY and SMNVEV (reference sequence).

This clone came up a few times. The chain joins TRBV5-1 to TRBJ1-1; a weak D match, TRBD1 (5 bases). V shed 2 bases and J shed 5 bases, with 13 bases lying between them. Germline loops: CDR1 SGHRS, CDR2 YFSETQ. This CDR3 is 14 amino acids long. This chain's CDR3 is CASSFGPGGTEAFF. CDR3 DNA: TGCGCCAGCAGCTTTGGGCCCGGGGGGACTGAAGCTTTCTTT.

This chain joins TRBV28 and TRBJ1-1; no definite D call. V lost 2 bases and J 10 bases, leaving 11 bases between the germline ends. Per germline, CDR1 MDHEN and CDR2 SYDVKM. The CDR3 has 12 amino acids. The CDR3 is CASSLPPWGAFF. In nucleotides, the CDR3 is TGTGCCAGCAGTTTACCCCCTTGGGGAGCTTTCTTT.

This clone was detected a few times. The chain links TRBV5-1 to TRBJ2-7; D is possibly TRBD2 (5 bases). CDR3 length: 13 residues. Germline CDR1 SGHRS, CDR2 YFSETQ. V lost 4 bases and J lost 5, with 13 bases in between. In DNA form, the CDR3 reads TGCGCCAGCAGCCCCCATAAGGGAGACGAGCAGTACTTC. Translated: CASSPHKGDEQYF.

This chain links TRBV19 with TRBJ2-1; TRBD2 aligns across 8 bases. With V trimmed by 4 bases and J by 0 bases, 8 bases remained unmatched. The CDR3 covers 17 residues. From germline, CDR1 is LNHDA and CDR2 SQIVND (reference sequence). The DNA for the CDR3 is TGTGCCAGTAGTAAAGGACTAGCCCAGAGCTCCTACAATGAGCAGTTCTTC. It encodes CASSKGLAQSSYNEQFF. Complete variable domain (other parts from reference TRBV19 and TRBJ2-1): DGGITQSPKYLFRKEGQNVTLSCEQNLNHDAMYWYRQDPGQGLRLIYYSQIVNDFQKGDIAEGYSVSREKKESFPLTVTSAQKNPTAFYLCASSKGLAQSSYNEQFFGPGTRLTVL.

The table lists this clone with many counts. The rearrangement joins TRBV7-3 to TRBJ1-6, with 10 bases lining up with TRBD1. V lost 3 bases to trimming and J lost 7 bases; unmatched junction nucleotides: 3. The CDR3 covers 15 residues. CDR1 is SGHTA and CDR2 is FQGTGA in the germline V gene. Here the CDR3 DNA reads TGTGCCAGCAGCTTTTCGGGACAGGGGAATTCACCCCTCCACTTT. Translating it yields CASSFSGQGNSPLHF. Combining the CDR3 with reference TRBV7-3 and TRBJ1-6 gives the whole variable domain GAGVSQTPSNKVTEKGKYVELRCDPISGHTALYWYRQSLGQGPEFLIYFQGTGAADDSGLPNDRFFAVRPEGSVSTLKIQRTERGDSAVYLCASSFSGQGNSPLHFGNGTRLTVT.

This clone was seen more than once but under ten times. J is TRBJ1-2 and V is TRBV29-1; TRBD1 is a possible D gene (5 bases). CDR1 is SQVTM, CDR2 ANQGSEA, per germline. V was clipped by 6 bases and J by 4 bases, with 15 bases between them. The CDR3 has 13 residues. The chain's CDR3 is CSVSEGPTYGYTF. The CDR3, as DNA: TGCAGCGTCTCAGAGGGACCGACCTATGGCTACACCTTC.

The chain combines TRBV29-1 with TRBJ1-1; D is ambiguous. From germline, CDR1 is SQVTM and CDR2 ANQGSEA. V lost 3 bases and J 1 base, leaving 12 bases between the germline ends. The CDR3 covers 14 residues. The CDR3 DNA reads as TGCAGCGTTGAGGCCCGCATTCGGAACACTGAAGCTTTCTTT. The encoded protein is CSVEARIRNTEAFF.

This clone has a handful of counts. The rearrangement links TRBV5-4 to TRBJ2-4, with D possibly being TRBD1 (8 bases). Trimming stripped 4 bases from V and 1 base from J, with 15 bases between. The CDR3 sequence is 16 residues long. Per the germline V gene, CDR1 is SGHNT and CDR2 is YYREEE (reference sequence). The CDR3 nucleotides are TGTGCCAGCAGCCAGGGGGCGCGGGAGGCCAAAAACATTCAGTACTTC. Translated, it gives CASSQGAREAKNIQYF.

The chain employs TRBV30 and TRBJ1-1; 11 positions match TRBD1. The CDR3 runs to 14 residues. The V segment lost 1 base and the J segment 6 bases; nucleotides outside the gene matches: 4. Germline V gene data show CDR1 as GTSNPN and CDR2 as SVGIG (reference sequence). The CDR3 DNA reads TGTGCCTGGAGTGCAGGACAGGGGGCGGCTGAAGCTTTCTTT. Its translation is CAWSAGQGAAEAFF.

As to this clone: The sample has other DNA sequences that encode this CDR3 too. V usage is TRBV18 and J usage is TRBJ1-1; 8 nucleotides align to TRBD1. This CDR3 is 14 amino acids long. Trimming took 3 bases from V and 1 from J; bases not matched to a gene: 1. The germline gives CDR1 KGHSH, CDR2 LQKENI. This CDR3 reads CASSPQGANTEAFF. CDR3 DNA sequence: TGTGCCAGCTCACCCCAGGGGGCGAACACTGAAGCTTTCTTT.

The V call is TRBV4-1, the J call TRBJ1-1, with 7 bases fitting TRBD1. CDR1 is MGHRA and CDR2 is YSYEKL in the germline V gene. The CDR3 extends over 16 amino acids. V trimming: 1 base; J trimming: 0 bases; junction bases outside the gene matches: 5. In DNA form, the CDR3 reads TGCGCCAGCAGCCAAGGGAGACAGGGCATGAACACTGAAGCTTTCTTT. As protein: CASSQGRQGMNTEAFF.

The chain carries TRBV23-1 and TRBJ1-5; maybe TRBD1 (5 bases). TRBV23-1 is filed as an ORF, its function uncertain. V was cut by 2 bases and J by 0 bases, with 17 bases left in between. This CDR3 comprises 18 residues. CDR3 in amino acids: CASSQSHSGTDSNQPQHF. CDR3 in DNA: TGCGCCAGCAGTCAAAGCCACTCCGGGACGGATAGCAATCAGCCCCAGCATTTT.

The chain has TRBV7-2 and TRBJ2-5; 8 bases are shared with TRBD2. This CDR3 contains 14 residues. V shed 2 bases and J 4 bases; nucleotides not matched to a gene: 3. CDR1 is SGHTA and CDR2 is FQGNSA in the germline V gene. Here the CDR3 reads CASSLTSGGETQYF. CDR3 bases: TGTGCCAGCAGCTTAACGAGCGGGGGAGAGACCCAGTACTTC. The whole variable domain, filled in from reference TRBV7-2 and TRBJ2-5, reads GAGVSQSPSNKVTEKGKDVELRCDPISGHTALYWYRQSLGQGLEFLIYFQGNSAPDKSGLPSDRFSAERTGGSVSTLTIQRTQQEDSAVYLCASSLTSGGETQYFGPGTRLLVL.

This chain links TRBV7-9 with TRBJ2-1; no clear D gene. Germline CDR1 SEHNR, CDR2 FQNEAQ (reference sequence). There are 13 residues in the CDR3. V shed 4 bases and J shed 9 bases, with 13 bases lying between them. CDR3 nucleotides: TGTGCCAGCAGCTCCCGGACCCGGCGTGAGCAGTTCTTC. Translation: CASSSRTRREQFF. Full variable domain (outside the CDR3, taken from reference TRBV7-9 and TRBJ2-1): DTGVSQNPRHKITKRGQNVTFRCDPISEHNRLYWYRQTLGQGPEFLTYFQNEAQLEKSRLLSDRFSAERPKGSFSTLEIQRTEQGDSAMYLCASSSRTRREQFFGPGTRLTVL.

The chain has TRBV29-1 and TRBJ1-2; weak D call: TRBD1 (6 bases). Trimming stripped 6 bases from V and 2 bases from J, with 13 bases between. The germline gives CDR1 SQVTM, CDR2 ANQGSEA. CDR3 size: 13 residues. The chain's CDR3 is CSVNAQGNYGYTF. CDR3 in DNA: TGCAGCGTCAACGCCCAGGGGAACTATGGCTACACCTTC.

This clone has ten or more counts. V usage is TRBV9 and J usage is TRBJ1-2; TRBD1 is a possible D gene (6 bases). Trimming took 0 bases from V and 8 from J, leaving 14 bases between them. Germline values: CDR1 SGDLS, CDR2 YYNGEE. This CDR3 region has 14 residues. CDR3 sequence: CASSVEGDIGGYTF. CDR3 in DNA: TGTGCCAGCAGCGTAGAGGGGGACATAGGAGGCTACACCTTC.

This clone was counted between two and nine times. The chain has TRBV19 and TRBJ1-6; maybe TRBD1 (5 bases). Deletions cut 5 bases from V and 6 bases from J, with 17 bases between. CDR1 LNHDA and CDR2 SQIVND come from the germline V gene (reference sequence). The length of the CDR3 is 16 residues. The DNA of the CDR3 is TGTGCCAGTAGTCGGGGACGGGCCAAACCTAATTCACCCCTCCACTTT. Translating gives CASSRGRAKPNSPLHF. The whole variable domain, remainder taken from reference TRBV19 and TRBJ1-6, is DGGITQSPKYLFRKEGQNVTLSCEQNLNHDAMYWYRQDPGQGLRLIYYSQIVNDFQKGDIAEGYSVSREKKESFPLTVTSAQKNPTAFYLCASSRGRAKPNSPLHFGNGTRLTVT.

The rearrangement links TRBV7-2 to TRBJ2-6, with D perhaps TRBD1 (6 bases). This CDR3 spans 16 amino acids. V lost 2 bases and J lost 2, with 10 bases in between. From germline, CDR1 is SGHTA and CDR2 FQGNSA. The CDR3 loop reads CASSLYRDPGANVLTF. DNA for the CDR3: TGTGCCAGCAGCTTATACAGGGATCCTGGGGCCAACGTCCTGACTTTC.

This clone has just a few counts. The chain employs TRBV7-9 and TRBJ1-1; D not resolved. Trimming left V 4 bases short and J 6 bases short, with 15 bases between. CDR1 is SEHNR, CDR2 FQNEAQ, per germline (reference sequence). The CDR3 is 14 amino acids. DNA of the CDR3: TGTGCCAGCAGCTCCCAGGCAGCGCAAGCTGAAGCTTTCTTT. Its protein is CASSSQAAQAEAFF. Drawing the rest from reference TRBV7-9 and TRBJ1-1, the complete variable domain is DTGVSQNPRHKITKRGQNVTFRCDPISEHNRLYWYRQTLGQGPEFLTYFQNEAQLEKSRLLSDRFSAERPKGSFSTLEIQRTEQGDSAMYLCASSSQAAQAEAFFGQGTRLTVV.

The chain uses TRBV4-3 and TRBJ2-7; 9 bases agree with TRBD1. V lost 4 bases to trimming and J lost 4 bases; unmatched junction nucleotides: 5. Germline V gene data show CDR1 as LGHNA and CDR2 as YSLEER. The CDR3 loop spans 14 amino acids. The CDR3 sequence: CASSRGQGAYEQYF. CDR3 nucleotide sequence: TGCGCCAGCAGCCGGGGACAGGGAGCGTACGAGCAGTACTTC.

The V and J genes are TRBV5-1 and TRBJ2-5, with D possibly called TRBD1 or TRBD2 (5 bases each). The CDR3 has 17 residues. Germline assignment: CDR1 SGHRS and CDR2 YFSETQ. With 4 bases removed from V and 4 bases from J, the gap between germline ends came to 23 bases. CDR3 sequence: CASSVVPGTREGETQYF. CDR3 DNA: TGCGCCAGCAGCGTCGTCCCGGGGACCCGGGAAGGAGAGACCCAGTACTTC.

This clone was seen only a few times. This sequence joins TRBV2 and TRBJ1-2; D gene uncertain. V was cut by 4 bases and J by 2 bases, with 5 bases left in between. Per the germline V gene, CDR1 is SNHLY and CDR2 is FYNNEI. This CDR3 has 12 amino acids. CDR3 loop: CASSVDNYGYTF. The DNA for the CDR3 is TGTGCCAGCAGTGTAGACAACTATGGCTACACCTTC.

The V and J genes are TRBV30 and TRBJ2-7; D possibly corresponds to TRBD1 (5 bases). This CDR3 is 12 amino acids long. The V gene lost 5 bases and the J gene lost 6 bases, with 14 bases spanning the gap. The germline V gene encodes CDR1 GTSNPN and CDR2 SVGIG (reference sequence). Here the CDR3 DNA reads TGTGCCTGGCGCTGGCAGGGCGGCGAGCAGTACTTC. Encoded protein: CAWRWQGGEQYF.

This chain links TRBV10-3 with TRBJ2-7; TRBD1 matches at 10 bases. CDR1 and CDR2 from the germline V gene are ENHRY and SYGVKD. V shed 8 bases, J shed 6 bases, and the junction held 13 bases outside the gene matches. CDR3 length: 15 amino acids. DNA of the CDR3: TGTGCCATCCGTGGCGGGGACAGGGGAGTCGGCGAGCAGTACTTC. Translating gives CAIRGGDRGVGEQYF.

V is TRBV30 and J is TRBJ1-4, with 10 bases fitting TRBD1. Germline CDR1 and CDR2: GTSNPN and SVGIG (reference sequence). Trimming cost V 3 bases and J 14 bases; bases outside gene matches: 12. There are 14 residues in the CDR3. CDR3 loop: CAWSRGTGERRLFF. For the CDR3, the DNA is TGTGCCTGGAGCCGGGGGACAGGGGAGCGGCGCCTGTTTTTT.

This chain connects TRBV15 to TRBJ2-3; D is possibly TRBD1 (5 bases). Germline V gene sequence: CDR1 LNHNV, CDR2 YYDKDF (reference sequence). This CDR3 contains 16 residues. The germline V and J ends were trimmed by 4 bases and 0 bases, with 14 bases remaining between them. The CDR3 loop is CATSTYIGVSTDTQYF. As DNA, the CDR3 is TGTGCCACCAGCACCTATATAGGGGTTAGCACAGATACGCAGTATTTT.

With respect to this clone: The junction shows a germline mismatch at one end, possibly a read error. The chain is built from TRBV30 and TRBJ1-6; D unclear. The germline V gene has CDR1 GTSNPN and CDR2 SVGIG (reference sequence). This CDR3 is 10 amino acids long. This chain's CDR3 is CAWMGGRWIF. The CDR3 region has the DNA TGTGCCTGGATGGGAGGGCGGTGGATCTTT.